The subject of this entry is one T cell receptor beta chain. CDR3 length: 18 residues. These data originate in a study of blood T cell repertoires in COVID-19. Overall study context: Acute-phase and convalescent COVID-19 samples originated in the United States, Italy and Spain. From T cells, B-cell-depleted T cells, or PBMCs came the material, which was cDNA or gDNA.

In the authors' workflow: Nucleated cell counts were estimated from reference gene primer amplification. Sequencing was performed with immunoSEQ multiplex PCR; in TCRdb, only in-frame clones are kept and a portion is missing. Clone size and the V and J calls come from that table; the DNA yielded D and trimming. Of around 60,000 clones in the sample, 84% are singletons; the top ten hold roughly 5.6%. The sequencing input was peripheral blood. The TCR sequence derives from a woman aged 55-69 years with acute or convalescent COVID-19. The chain carries TRBV21-1 and TRBJ1-3; the D segment call TRBD1 is taken from the table without a DNA check. TRBV21-1 is shown as a pseudogene. For the CDR3, the DNA is TGTGCCAGCAGTAACAACCGGGACAGGACTTTCTCTGGAAACACCATATATTTT. Translating gives CASSNNRDRTFSGNTIYF.